This passage covers 27 T cell receptor beta chains from one sample sequenced in a study of T-cell memory formation after mild COVID-19. In TCRdb, the 5' RACE reads were re-called with MiXCR into one record per CDR3 protein. The table has about 210,000 distinct CDR3 sequences, 10% seen once. Sequenced: PBMCs or a T cell subset sorted from them (not recorded which). These receptors all stem from a man between 18 and 35 years old who had mild COVID-19 (a few samples of this study predate the infection). Cell type and time point are not known.

This clonotype came up a few times. This chain links TRBV7-9 with TRBJ2-5, with TRBD1 matching over 8 bases. V gave up 5 bases and J gave up 4 bases; unmatched junction bases: 6. CDR1 is SEHNR, CDR2 FQNEAQ, per germline (reference sequence). CDR3 size: 14 residues. The CDR3 loop reads CASSLRGHGETQYF. DNA of the CDR3: TGTGCCAGCAGCCTCAGGGGGCATGGAGAGACCCAGTACTTC.

This chain connects TRBV7-2 to TRBJ2-1; D possibly matches TRBD1 or TRBD2 (6 bases each). The germline V and J ends were trimmed by 2 bases and 10 bases, with 15 bases remaining between them. This CDR3 is 14 amino acids long. CDR1 SGHTA and CDR2 FQGNSA come from the germline V gene. Here the CDR3 DNA reads TGTGCCAGCAGCTTATTCCCGGGGGCTGGGGAGCAGTTCTTC. Its translation is CASSLFPGAGEQFF.

This clonotype has only a few counts. CDR3 loop: CASTTDYGNTIYF. In DNA, the CDR3 is TGCGCCAGCACCACAGATTACGGAAACACCATATATTTT. The rearrangement links TRBV5-1 to TRBJ1-3; no firm D call. Germline V gene data show CDR1 as SGHRS and CDR2 as YFSETQ. The CDR3 sequence is 13 residues long. The V end lost 6 bases, the J end lost 4 bases, and 11 bases lay between the germline ends.

The rearrangement joins TRBV3-1 to TRBJ2-2; 10 nucleotides line up with TRBD2. After removal of 5 bases from V and 1 base from J, the junction contained 4 bases not matched to a gene. Germline CDR1 and CDR2: LGHDT and YNNKEL (reference sequence). There are 16 residues in the CDR3. CDR3 sequence reads: CASSYLAGVNTGELFF. The CDR3 coding sequence is TGTGCCAGCAGCTACCTAGCGGGGGTGAACACCGGGGAGCTGTTTTTT.

This clonotype was seen many times. This chain links TRBV6-4 with TRBJ2-1, with no clear D. V dropped 2 bases and J dropped 4 bases, with 12 bases sitting between them. CDR1 and CDR2 from the germline V gene are MRHNA and SNTAGT. This CDR3 spans 15 amino acids. CDR3 protein: CASSDEFSGYNEQFF. The CDR3 DNA follows: TGTGCCAGCAGTGACGAGTTTTCCGGTTACAATGAGCAGTTCTTC.

This clonotype was found a few times. The CDR3 region has the DNA TGTGCCAGCAGTCAGGACTGGCCCAGCACCGGGGAGCTGTTTTTT. It encodes CASSQDWPSTGELFF. The chain employs TRBV6-2 or TRBV6-3 and TRBJ2-2; possibly TRBD2 for D (5 bases). With 5 bases removed from V and 4 bases from J, the gap between germline ends came to 14 bases. The CDR3 loop spans 15 amino acids. CDR1 and CDR2 from the germline V gene are MNHEY and SVGEGT.

The gene calls are TRBV18 and TRBJ1-2, with TRBD1 matching over 8 bases. The germline V gene has CDR1 KGHSH and CDR2 LQKENI. Unmatched junction bases numbered 12, after V lost 6 bases and J lost 6 bases. The CDR3 is 15 residues long. The CDR3 region is CASSTRGQGADGYTF. The DNA of the CDR3 is TGTGCCAGCTCGACCAGGGGCCAGGGGGCTGATGGCTACACCTTC.

V is TRBV28 and J is TRBJ2-7; the D gene is possibly TRBD1 (6 bases). Trimming removed 5 bases at V and 3 bases at J, with 14 bases between. The CDR3 has 14 residues. Germline loops: CDR1 MDHEN, CDR2 SYDVKM. CDR3 region: CASSPGTGHYEQYV. The CDR3, as DNA: TGTGCCAGCAGTCCGGGGACGGGACACTACGAGCAGTACGTC.

This clonotype has only a few counts. CDR3 sequence reads: CASSPPGPTQEQYF. The CDR3 coding sequence is TGCGCCAGCAGCCCTCCGGGACCGACGCAGGAGCAGTACTTC. The chain is built from TRBV5-1 and TRBJ2-7; D is perhaps TRBD1 or TRBD2 (5 bases each). The CDR3 is 14 amino acids. Germline CDR1 reads SGHRS; CDR2 reads YFSETQ. V was shortened by 4 bases and J by 7 bases, with 18 bases between the two germline ends.

This clonotype was seen only a few times. The chain uses TRBV4-1 and TRBJ2-5; D remains unclear. Germline V gives CDR1 MGHRA, CDR2 YSYEKL. The V and J ends lost 4 bases and 3 bases respectively, with 15 bases between them. CDR3 length: 15 residues. The CDR3 nucleotides read TGCGCCAGCAGCCTTTCTGGGGTACAGAAAGAGACCCAGTACTTC. Translated, it gives CASSLSGVQKETQYF.

V usage is TRBV5-1 and J usage is TRBJ1-2; no clear D gene. Germline values: CDR1 SGHRS, CDR2 YFSETQ. V shed 0 bases and J shed 7 bases, with 10 bases lying between them. CDR3 length: 13 amino acids. CDR3 DNA sequence: TGCGCCAGCAGCTTGGTGGAGGGATCTGGCTACACCTTC. The encoded protein is CASSLVEGSGYTF.

The J gene is TRBJ2-2, the V gene TRBV24-1; a weak D match, TRBD2 (6 bases). Trimming shortened V by 4 bases and J by 5 bases, and 10 bases separated the two germline ends. This CDR3 is built from 14 residues. The germline CDR1 and CDR2 sequences are KGHDR and SFDVKD. The CDR3 coding sequence is TGTGCCACCAGTGACCGGGGAGGAACCGGGGAGCTGTTTTTT. This codes for CATSDRGGTGELFF.

This clonotype showed up many times. V and J are TRBV24-1 and TRBJ2-5; 7 nucleotides agree with TRBD2. The CDR3 covers 15 residues. V was clipped by 7 bases and J by 0 bases; unmatched bases: 7. From germline, CDR1 is KGHDR and CDR2 SFDVKD. Here the CDR3 DNA reads TGTGCCACCAGCGCCCTTCTAGCGGACCAAGAGACCCAGTACTTC. It is translated as CATSALLADQETQYF.

The J gene is TRBJ1-1, the V gene TRBV18, with D possibly being TRBD1 (5 bases). This CDR3 is 16 amino acids long. CDR1 KGHSH and CDR2 LQKENI come from the germline V gene. V lost 4 bases and J lost 1, with 16 bases in between. CDR3 in amino acids: CASSLREDGWNTEAFF. The CDR3 DNA sequence: TGTGCCAGCTCACTCAGGGAGGACGGATGGAACACTGAAGCTTTCTTT.

The table lists this clonotype with many counts. The J gene is TRBJ2-1, the V gene TRBV5-1, with TRBD2 identical over 8 bases. The CDR3 runs 15 residues. After removal of 3 bases from V and 8 bases from J, the junction contained 10 bases not matched to a gene. The germline V gene encodes CDR1 SGHRS and CDR2 YFSETQ. CDR3 in DNA: TGCGCCAGCAGCTCTGGGGCGGGGGGTCACGATGAGCAGTTCTTC. Its translation is CASSSGAGGHDEQFF.

In its sample, this clonotype was seen a few times. The chain employs TRBV6-2 or TRBV6-3 and TRBJ1-2; the D is unclear. V was cut by 4 bases and J by 6 bases, with 6 bases left in between. CDR1 and CDR2 (germline): MNHEY, SVGEGT. CDR3 length: 11 amino acids. CDR3 residues: CASSWYDGYTF. Here the CDR3 DNA reads TGTGCCAGCAGTTGGTACGATGGCTACACCTTC.

This clonotype has only a few counts. V gene TRBV4-1 combines with J gene TRBJ1-3; 12 bases align to TRBD1. V dropped 1 base and J dropped 6; count of bases not matched to a gene: 4. The CDR3 covers 16 residues. Germline CDR1 and CDR2: MGHRA and YSYEKL. The CDR3 nucleotides are TGCGCCAGCAGCCAAGTAGGGACAGGGGGCTTAAACACCATATATTTT. This sequence encodes CASSQVGTGGLNTIYF.

The chain carries TRBV19 and TRBJ1-1; no clear D gene. The CDR3 consists of 13 residues. Trimming pared 3 bases from V and 1 base from J, leaving 6 bases between. The V gene's germline CDR1 is LNHDA and CDR2 SQIVND (reference sequence). The CDR3 DNA reads TGTGCCAGTAGTATCTCCAAGAACACTGAAGCTTTCTTT. It translates to CASSISKNTEAFF.

The chain is built from TRBV7-2 and TRBJ2-1; possibly TRBD2 for D (7 bases). The CDR3 consists of 18 residues. Deletions cut 11 bases from V and 1 base from J, with 27 bases between. Per germline, CDR1 SGHTA and CDR2 FQGNSA. Here the CDR3 reads CAPGEGGPIPWSYNEQFF. As DNA, the CDR3 is TGTGCCCCAGGGGAGGGGGGGCCAATTCCTTGGTCCTACAATGAGCAGTTCTTC.

This clonotype occurred a few times. CDR3 sequence reads: CRGSSSLANYGYTF. The CDR3 DNA is TGCAGGGGATCCAGCTCATTAGCTAACTATGGCTACACCTTC. V usage is TRBV20-1 and J usage is TRBJ1-2; no clear D gene. This CDR3 is built from 14 residues. Germline V CDR1 and CDR2: DFQATT, SNEGSKA (reference sequence).

This chain joins TRBV7-2 and TRBJ2-7; 8 bases agree with TRBD1. The junction had 2 bases not matched to a gene; V was cut back by 1 base and J by 3 bases. Germline V gene data show CDR1 as SGHTA and CDR2 as FQGNSA. The CDR3 loop spans 14 amino acids. The chain's CDR3 is CASSLDRGYYEQYV. CDR3 DNA sequence: TGTGCCAGCAGCTTAGACAGGGGGTACTACGAGCAGTACGTC.

This clonotype was seen more than once but under ten times. J is TRBJ1-5 and V is TRBV12-3 or TRBV12-4; D is possibly TRBD1 (6 bases). V was clipped by 1 base and J by 1 base, with 8 bases between them. The CDR3 spans 15 residues. The CDR3 coding sequence is TGTGCCAGCAGTTTAGTAACAGGGAGCAATCAGCCCCAGCATTTT. Amino acids: CASSLVTGSNQPQHF.

The V gene is TRBV3-1, the J gene TRBJ2-2; the D is unclear. The V gene's germline CDR1 is LGHDT and CDR2 YNNKEL (reference sequence). This CDR3 has 14 amino acids. V shed 0 bases and J shed 5 bases, with 7 bases lying between them. The DNA of the CDR3 is TGTGCCAGCAGCCAAGATTACGTAACCGGGGAGCTGTTTTTT. Translated, it gives CASSQDYVTGELFF.

V is TRBV20-1 and J is TRBJ1-1; D is perhaps TRBD1 (5 bases). This CDR3 has 13 residues. Germline V lookup: CDR1 DFQATT, CDR2 SNEGSKA (reference sequence). The V and J ends lost 5 bases and 3 bases respectively, with 13 bases between them. CDR3 in amino acids: CSAGQGGDTEAFF. CDR3 nucleotides: TGCAGTGCTGGCCAGGGAGGGGACACTGAAGCTTTCTTT.

This clonotype was counted ten times or more. The rearrangement uses TRBV28 and TRBJ2-1; D may be TRBD2 (7 bases). The CDR3 runs to 15 residues. The ends were cut back, 6 bases at V and 7 bases at J, with 19 bases in the middle. From germline, CDR1 is MDHEN and CDR2 SYDVKM. The CDR3 here is CASRGGGPPSNEQFF. The CDR3, as DNA: TGTGCCAGCAGGGGAGGGGGACCCCCATCTAATGAGCAGTTCTTC. The whole variable domain, filled in from reference TRBV28 and TRBJ2-1, reads DVKVTQSSRYLVKRTGEKVFLECVQDMDHENMFWYRQDPGLGLRLIYFSYDVKMKEKGDIPEGYSVSREKKERFSLILESASTNQTSMYLCASRGGGPPSNEQFFGPGTRLTVL.

This clonotype was observed at least ten times. This CDR3 reads CAGGTGRAEQYV. DNA for the CDR3: TGTGCCGGCGGGACAGGGAGAGCCGAGCAGTACGTC. The V and J genes are TRBV2 and TRBJ2-7; 9 nucleotides line up with TRBD1. The CDR3 runs 12 residues. Germline assignment: CDR1 SNHLY and CDR2 FYNNEI. J was trimmed by 6 bases and V by 11 bases; bases with no gene match: 8.

V gene TRBV7-2 combines with J gene TRBJ2-1; TRBD2 might be the D (6 bases). Germline V gives CDR1 SGHTA, CDR2 FQGNSA. This CDR3 spans 14 amino acids. V was cut by 5 bases and J by 10 bases, with 18 bases left in between. The CDR3 is CASSPYPSVREQFF. CDR3 nucleotides: TGTGCCAGCAGCCCCTACCCTAGCGTAAGGGAGCAGTTCTTC.